This TCR beta chain appears in the sequencing data of a study of Ad26.COV2.S vaccination and SARS-CoV-2 variants. Whole-study context: A COV1001 Ad26.COV2.S trial-arm participant provided the sample.

Sequenced by immunoSEQ multiplex PCR; TCRdb stores in-frame clones only, minus some. The data contain a few hundred thousand clones, 87% of them seen just once; the ten biggest clones take up more than 2.5%. The treatment: some 19 received Ad26.COV2.S at low or high dose, single or two shots; about 5 received placebo; per-sample allocation not given. Samples were taken on day 63 after the first vaccine or placebo injection. Participants' vaccine, an Ad26 vector, delivered Wuhan-strain SARS-CoV-2 spike. Trimming took 5 bases from V and 2 from J, leaving 9 bases between them. This CDR3 region has 13 residues. Germline values: CDR1 SEHNR, CDR2 FQNEAQ (reference sequence).

The sample consisted of peripheral blood, taken in a trial of Ad26.COV2.S vaccine versus placebo. The sequence came from a person aged 18-65 years who received the Ad26.COV2.S COVID-19 vaccine or a placebo. The rearrangement uses TRBV7-9 and TRBJ1-2, with D maybe TRBD1 (5 bases). DNA for the CDR3: TGTGCCAGCAGCGGGGGAACCAACTATGGCTACACCTTC. As protein: CASSGGTNYGYTF.